The 11 T cell receptor beta chains below all came from one sample that was sequenced in a study of blood T cell repertoires in COVID-19. Clones were sequenced by immunoSEQ multiplex PCR, and TCRdb holds only the in-frame ones, with some missing. The sample includes roughly 120,000 clones, about 89% of them seen just once. The specimen was peripheral blood. The source of these receptors is a man in his forties with acute or convalescent COVID-19.

The V gene is TRBV25-1, the J gene TRBJ1-1; D remains ambiguous. Germline-derived CDR1 and CDR2 are MGHDK and SYGVNS. V lost 5 bases, J lost 2 bases, and 15 bases lay in between. The CDR3 spans 15 residues. CDR3 coding DNA: TGTGCCAGCAGTCCAAACTGGGAGTTTAACACTGAAGCTTTCTTT. Amino acids: CASSPNWEFNTEAFF.

This clone was recorded only once. The V call is TRBV7-9, the J call TRBJ1-5, with D unresolved. Germline lookup yields CDR1 SEHNR and CDR2 FQNEAQ (reference sequence). Trimming stripped 8 bases from V and 0 bases from J, with 5 bases between. This CDR3 contains 12 residues. The CDR3 DNA reads as TGTGCCAGCTCAAATAGCAATCAGCCCCAGCATTTT. Translating it yields CASSNSNQPQHF.

This clone is a singleton in its sample. The chain has TRBV30 and TRBJ1-2; D call uncertain. Per germline, CDR1 GTSNPN and CDR2 SVGIG (reference sequence). The CDR3 runs to 13 residues. V was trimmed by 0 bases and J by 0 bases, leaving 5 bases between them. The CDR3, as DNA: TGTGCCTGGAGTGTAGAGGCTAACTATGGCTACACCTTC. Translation gives CAWSVEANYGYTF. The full variable domain, in which reference TRBV30 and TRBJ1-2 provide the parts outside the CDR3, is SQTIHQWPATLVQPVGSPLSLECTVEGTSNPNLYWYRQAAGRGLQLLFYSVGIGQISSEVPQNLSASRPQDRQFILSSKKLLLSDSGFYLCAWSVEANYGYTFGSGTRLTVV.

The chain couples TRBV7-2 to TRBJ1-4; D is unclear. V lost 5 bases and J lost 0, with 10 bases in between. Per the germline V gene, CDR1 is SGHTA and CDR2 is FQGNSA. The CDR3 is 15 residues long. DNA for the CDR3: TGTGCCAGCAGCCCGTCACACGCAACTAATGAAAAACTGTTTTTT. Protein: CASSPSHATNEKLFF.

The V call is TRBV3-1 (or the pseudogene TRBV3-2), the J call TRBJ2-3; maybe TRBD2 (7 bases). The V end lost 3 bases, the J end lost 3 bases, and 19 bases lay between the germline ends. The CDR3 covers 17 residues. Germline CDR1 LGHDT, CDR2 YNNKEL (reference sequence). Here the CDR3 DNA reads TGTGCCAGCAGCCAGGGGGTAGCGGGTCAGGGGACAGATACGCAGTATTTT. Its protein product is CASSQGVAGQGTDTQYF.

The chain has TRBV7-3 and TRBJ1-2; 9 positions agree with TRBD1. This CDR3 has 14 residues. Germline CDR1 SGHTA, CDR2 FQGTGA. V gave up 5 bases and J gave up 4 bases; unmatched junction bases: 5. CDR3 sequence reads: CASSDTGGSYGYTF. Written as DNA, the CDR3 is TGTGCCAGCAGCGATACAGGGGGCAGCTATGGCTACACCTTC.

The chain recombines TRBV2 with TRBJ2-1, with 9 bases identical to TRBD2. With 2 bases clipped from V and 11 bases from J, the junction kept 10 bases outside the gene matches. The germline CDR1 and CDR2 sequences are SNHLY and FYNNEI. CDR3 length: 15 amino acids. CDR3 coding DNA: TGTGCCAGCAGTGAATTGGCGGGAGGGCAGGGGAAGCAGTTCTTC. Protein product: CASSELAGGQGKQFF.

This clone was seen at least ten times. The chain has TRBV12-3 or TRBV12-4 and TRBJ2-7, with D perhaps matching TRBD2 (6 bases). The CDR3 is 13 residues long. Trimming shortened V by 3 bases and J by 5 bases, and 11 bases separated the two germline ends. In nucleotides, the CDR3 is TGTGCCAGCAGTTTTTCCGGGACTGACGAGCAGTACTTC. Encoded protein: CASSFSGTDEQYF.

The genes are TRBV4-1 and TRBJ1-3; D remains unclear. Between the trimmed V and J ends, which lost 4 bases and 0 bases, there was a span of 10 bases. The CDR3 sequence is 15 residues long. Germline CDR1 MGHRA, CDR2 YSYEKL. Written as DNA, the CDR3 is TGCGCCAGCAGCCCGACACCTCTCTCTGGAAACACCATATATTTT. Residues: CASSPTPLSGNTIYF.

This clone was found once. The CDR3 loop is CASSQDQGDYGYTF. Here the CDR3 DNA reads TGCGCCAGCAGCCAAGACCAGGGTGACTATGGCTACACCTTC. The rearrangement uses TRBV4-1 and TRBJ1-2; tentatively, D is TRBD1 (5 bases). With 0 bases removed from V and 3 bases from J, the gap between germline ends came to 8 bases. The germline CDR1 and CDR2 sequences are MGHRA and YSYEKL. There are 14 residues in the CDR3.

The gene calls are TRBV10-3 and TRBJ2-7; weak D call: TRBD1 (6 bases). CDR1 is ENHRY, CDR2 SYGVKD, per germline. Trimming removed 10 bases from V and 5 bases from J, with 24 bases in between. The CDR3 spans 15 residues. This chain's CDR3 is CATRQVTPIADEQYF. Here the CDR3 DNA reads TGTGCCACCCGACAGGTCACCCCTATCGCGGACGAGCAGTACTTC.